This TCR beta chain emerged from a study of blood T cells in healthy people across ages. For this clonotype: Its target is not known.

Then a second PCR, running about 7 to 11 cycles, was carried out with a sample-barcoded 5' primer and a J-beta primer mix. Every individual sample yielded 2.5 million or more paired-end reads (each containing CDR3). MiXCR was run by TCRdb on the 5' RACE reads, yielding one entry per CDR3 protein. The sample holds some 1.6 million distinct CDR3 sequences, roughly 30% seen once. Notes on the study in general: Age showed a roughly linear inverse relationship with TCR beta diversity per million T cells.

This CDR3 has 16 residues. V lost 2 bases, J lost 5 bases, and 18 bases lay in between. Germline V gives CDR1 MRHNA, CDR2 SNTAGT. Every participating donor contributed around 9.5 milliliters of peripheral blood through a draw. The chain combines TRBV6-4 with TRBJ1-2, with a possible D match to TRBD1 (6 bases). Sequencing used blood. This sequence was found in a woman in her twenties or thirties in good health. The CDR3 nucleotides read TGTGCCAGCAGTGACCCTCCCAGGGGACGTCCGTATGGCTACACCTTC. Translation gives CASSDPPRGRPYGYTF.